What follows are 4 T cell receptor beta chains derived from one specimen sequenced in a study of blood T cell repertoires in COVID-19. Produced via immunoSEQ multiplex PCR; TCRdb's table is partial and in-frame only. The sample comprises around 300,000 clones, approximately 89% of which are singletons, and over 2% rests with the top ten. The sequenced material came from peripheral blood. The receptors were sampled from a woman in her thirties with COVID-19, enrolled during active disease.

This chain joins TRBV19 and TRBJ2-1, with a tentative D call TRBD2 (6 bases). There are 12 residues in the CDR3. V was pared by 3 bases and J by 9 bases, with 9 bases between. Germline V gene data show CDR1 as LNHDA and CDR2 as SQIVND (reference sequence). This CDR3 reads CASSIGGGEQFF. CDR3 in DNA: TGTGCCAGTAGTATTGGGGGAGGTGAGCAGTTCTTC. Full variable domain (outside the CDR3, taken from reference TRBV19 and TRBJ2-1): DGGITQSPKYLFRKEGQNVTLSCEQNLNHDAMYWYRQDPGQGLRLIYYSQIVNDFQKGDIAEGYSVSREKKESFPLTVTSAQKNPTAFYLCASSIGGGEQFFGPGTRLTVL.

The chain joins TRBV11-1 to TRBJ2-5, with a possible D match to TRBD1 (5 bases). The CDR3 length is 13 residues. V was clipped by 3 bases and J by 7 bases, with 12 bases between them. Germline V CDR1 and CDR2: SGHAT, FQDESV (reference sequence). The DNA for the CDR3 is TGTGCCAGCAGCTTGTTGGGGCTAGGGACCCAGTACTTC. It yields the protein CASSLLGLGTQYF.

DNA for the CDR3: TGTGCCAGTAGGGAGATTGAGGGCAGCTACTATGGCTACACCTTC. It yields the protein CASREIEGSYYGYTF. This chain uses TRBV19 with TRBJ1-2; D call uncertain. V was trimmed by 6 bases and J by 3 bases, leaving 17 bases between them. Germline CDR1 reads LNHDA; CDR2 reads SQIVND (reference sequence). The CDR3 is 15 amino acids.

This chain connects TRBV6-5 to TRBJ2-5; D perhaps matches TRBD1 (5 bases). Germline V gives CDR1 MNHEY, CDR2 SVGAGI. The ends were cut back, 7 bases at V and 1 base at J, with 10 bases in the middle. This CDR3 is 13 amino acids long. CDR3 sequence (DNA): TGTGCCAGCATAAGGGGTGTCCAAGAGACCCAGTACTTC. Translating gives CASIRGVQETQYF.